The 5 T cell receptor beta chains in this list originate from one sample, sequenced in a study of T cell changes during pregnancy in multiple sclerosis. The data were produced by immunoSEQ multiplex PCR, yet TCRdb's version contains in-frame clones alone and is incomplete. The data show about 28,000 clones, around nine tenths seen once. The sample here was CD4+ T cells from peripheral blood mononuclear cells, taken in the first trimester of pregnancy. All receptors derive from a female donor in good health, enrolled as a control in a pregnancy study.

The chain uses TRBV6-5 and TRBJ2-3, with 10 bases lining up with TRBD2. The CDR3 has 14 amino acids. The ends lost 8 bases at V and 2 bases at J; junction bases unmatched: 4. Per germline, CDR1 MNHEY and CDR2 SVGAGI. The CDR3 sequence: CASSLAGDTDTQYF. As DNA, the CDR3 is TGTGCCAGCTCCCTAGCGGGGGACACAGATACGCAGTATTTT.

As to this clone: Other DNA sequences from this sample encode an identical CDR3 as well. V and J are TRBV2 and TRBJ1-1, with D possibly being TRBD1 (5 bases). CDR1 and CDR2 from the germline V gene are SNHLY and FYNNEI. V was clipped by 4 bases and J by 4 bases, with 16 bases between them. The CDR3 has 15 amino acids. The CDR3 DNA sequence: TGTGCCAGCAGTGCCGACGGGGGTATCGGCACTGAAGCTTTCTTT. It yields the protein CASSADGGIGTEAFF.

This CDR3 is CASSVTGGQETQYF. CDR3 sequence (DNA): TGTGCCAGCAGCGTCACAGGGGGTCAAGAGACCCAGTACTTC. This sequence joins TRBV9 and TRBJ2-5; 8 positions agree with TRBD1. This CDR3 region has 14 residues. Looked up from germline, CDR1 is SGDLS and CDR2 is YYNGEE. V lost 2 bases and J lost 2; bases outside the gene matches: 2.

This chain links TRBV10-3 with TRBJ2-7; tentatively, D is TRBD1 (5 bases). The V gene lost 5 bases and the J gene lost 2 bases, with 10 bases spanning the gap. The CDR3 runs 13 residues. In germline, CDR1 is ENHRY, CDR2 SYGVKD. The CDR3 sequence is CAISLGDTYEQYF. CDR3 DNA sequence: TGTGCCATCAGTTTAGGGGATACCTACGAGCAGTACTTC.

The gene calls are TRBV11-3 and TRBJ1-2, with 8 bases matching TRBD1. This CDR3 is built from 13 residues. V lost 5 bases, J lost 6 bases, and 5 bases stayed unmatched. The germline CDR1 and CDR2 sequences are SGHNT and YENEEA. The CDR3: CASSTRTGNGYTF. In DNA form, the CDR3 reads TGTGCCAGCAGCACCCGGACAGGGAATGGCTACACCTTC.